These T cell receptor beta chains were read from a single sample in a study of shared clonotypes between healthy human individuals. The assay was immunoSEQ multiplex PCR, and TCRdb's table has in-frame clones only and misses some. The repertoire holds around 1,100,000 clones, with approximately 80% as singletons. The specimen was memory CD4+ T cells from PBMCs. These receptors all stem from a man between 18 and 35 years old in good health. Some clones in this sample may be carry-over from other donors' samples. CDR3s include the opening cysteine and the closing phenylalanine or tryptophan. Fields, in order: J gene, clone size, V gene, D gene, CDR3 DNA, CDR3 protein. The D gene is left open where the match is weak. Size values are once, few and many counts, or a class for expanded clones, and some rows have none.

j_gene: TRBJ1-5; abundance: few; v_gene: TRBV30; d_gene: NA; CDR3nt: TGTGCCTGGAGTGCCCCTCTTAATCAGCCCCAGCATTTT; CDR3aa: CAWSAPLNQPQHF
j_gene: TRBJ1-1; abundance: NA; v_gene: TRBV14; d_gene: NA; CDR3nt: TGTGCCAGCAGCCAAGTCCCCAGGACTGAAGCTTTCTTT; CDR3aa: CASSQVPRTEAFF
j_gene: TRBJ2-2; abundance: NA; v_gene: TRBV5-6; d_gene: NA; CDR3nt: TGTGCCAGCAGCTTGGCCTTGGCGAACACCGGGGAGCTGTTTTTT; CDR3aa: CASSLALANTGELFF
j_gene: TRBJ1-5; abundance: once; v_gene: TRBV6-5; d_gene: NA; CDR3nt: TGTGCCAGCAGTTACTCGGCAGGGCCCAATCAGCCCCAGCATTTT; CDR3aa: CASSYSAGPNQPQHF
j_gene: TRBJ2-1; abundance: NA; v_gene: TRBV7-6; d_gene: NA; CDR3nt: TGTGCCAGCAGCTTAGTAGCGACAGTCCCCTACAATGAGCAGTTCTTC; CDR3aa: CASSLVATVPYNEQFF
j_gene: TRBJ2-3; abundance: many; v_gene: TRBV28; d_gene: NA; CDR3nt: TGTGCCAGCAGTTTATTAACAGATACGCAGTATTTT; CDR3aa: CASSLLTDTQYF
j_gene: TRBJ2-7; abundance: NA; v_gene: TRBV29-1; d_gene: NA; CDR3nt: TGCAGCGTTCGCACCAGTTCCGAGCAGTACTTC; CDR3aa: CSVRTSSEQYF
j_gene: TRBJ1-1; abundance: few; v_gene: TRBV9; d_gene: NA; CDR3nt: TGTGCCAGCAGCCCCCAGAGCGGGCGGGGGAACACTGAAGCTTTCTTT; CDR3aa: CASSPQSGRGNTEAFF
j_gene: TRBJ2-7; abundance: NA; v_gene: TRBV20-1; d_gene: NA; CDR3nt: TGCAGTGCTATTCGGGCTGAGCAGTACTTC; CDR3aa: CSAIRAEQYF
j_gene: TRBJ2-7; abundance: few; v_gene: TRBV5-4; d_gene: TRBD1; CDR3nt: TGTGCCAGCAGCTTGATAGGGACAGACTCCTACGAGCAGTACTTC; CDR3aa: CASSLIGTDSYEQYF
j_gene: TRBJ1-4; abundance: few; v_gene: TRBV27; d_gene: NA; CDR3nt: TGTGCCAGCAGTGCCCTGGGGGGGGCCGGTTATGAAAAACTGTTTTTT; CDR3aa: CASSALGGAGYEKLFF
j_gene: TRBJ2-5; abundance: NA; v_gene: TRBV6-6; d_gene: TRBD1; CDR3nt: TGTGCCAGCAGTTACACCCCGGGACAGCAAGGGACCCAGTACTTC; CDR3aa: CASSYTPGQQGTQYF
j_gene: TRBJ2-1; abundance: NA; v_gene: TRBV7-7; d_gene: NA; CDR3nt: TGTGCCAGCAGCTTGACCGCGGGGTCCTACAATGAGCAGTTCTTC; CDR3aa: CASSLTAGSYNEQFF
j_gene: TRBJ1-1; abundance: NA; v_gene: TRBV7-3; d_gene: NA; CDR3nt: TGTGCCAGCAGCTTATTGGCGGGGACTGAAGCTTTCTTT; CDR3aa: CASSLLAGTEAFF
j_gene: TRBJ2-2; abundance: NA; v_gene: TRBV4-2; d_gene: NA; CDR3nt: TGTGCCAGCAGCCGAAGCCGAAGATCGAACACCGGGGAGCTGTTTTTT; CDR3aa: CASSRSRRSNTGELFF
j_gene: TRBJ2-1; abundance: NA; v_gene: TRBV28; d_gene: NA; CDR3nt: TGTGCCAGCGGCAAGGATGAGCAGTTCTTC; CDR3aa: CASGKDEQFF
j_gene: TRBJ2-7; abundance: NA; v_gene: TRBV2; d_gene: NA; CDR3nt: TGTGCCAGCAGTGAAGCGCTCTGGCAGCCCTACGAGCAGTACTTC; CDR3aa: CASSEALWQPYEQYF
j_gene: TRBJ1-5; abundance: NA; v_gene: TRBV5-6; d_gene: NA; CDR3nt: TGTGCCAGCAGCTTGGGGGTTGCACCCCAGCATTTT; CDR3aa: CASSLGVAPQHF
j_gene: TRBJ2-5; abundance: NA; v_gene: TRBV5-1; d_gene: NA; CDR3nt: TGCGCCAGCAGCTTACCCCTCCCTAGTGGGGAGCAGTACTTC; CDR3aa: CASSLPLPSGEQYF